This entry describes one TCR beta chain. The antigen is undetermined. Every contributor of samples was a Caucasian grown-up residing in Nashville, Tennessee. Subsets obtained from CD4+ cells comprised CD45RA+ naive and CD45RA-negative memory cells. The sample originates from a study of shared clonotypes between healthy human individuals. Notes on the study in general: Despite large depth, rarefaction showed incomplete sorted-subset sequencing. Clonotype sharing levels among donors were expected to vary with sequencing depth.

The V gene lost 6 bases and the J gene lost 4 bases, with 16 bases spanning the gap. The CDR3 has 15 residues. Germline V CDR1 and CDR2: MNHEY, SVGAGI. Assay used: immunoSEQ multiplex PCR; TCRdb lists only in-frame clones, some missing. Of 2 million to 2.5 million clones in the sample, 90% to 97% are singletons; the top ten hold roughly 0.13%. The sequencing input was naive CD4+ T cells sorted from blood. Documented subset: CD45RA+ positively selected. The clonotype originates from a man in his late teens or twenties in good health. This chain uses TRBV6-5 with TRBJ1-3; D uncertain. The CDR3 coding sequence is TGTGCCAGCAGAAACTTGGAACTAGGGGGAAACACCATATATTTT. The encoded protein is CASRNLELGGNTIYF.